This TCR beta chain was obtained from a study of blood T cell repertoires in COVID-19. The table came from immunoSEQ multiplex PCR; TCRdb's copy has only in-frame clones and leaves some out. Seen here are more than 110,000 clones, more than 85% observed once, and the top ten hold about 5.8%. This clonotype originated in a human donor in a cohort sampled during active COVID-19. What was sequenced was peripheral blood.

The CDR3 loop reads CASSYGPEQYF. The CDR3 coding sequence is TGTGCCAGCAGTTACGGCCCCGAGCAGTACTTC. The V call is TRBV6-2 or TRBV6-3, the J call TRBJ2-7, with D unclear. The CDR3 sequence is 11 residues long. Trimming removed 2 bases from V and 6 bases from J, with 5 bases in between. CDR1 and CDR2 from the germline V gene are MNHEY and SVGEGT.